The 26 T cell receptor beta chains below were found in one sample sequenced in a study of graft-versus-host responses after intestinal transplantation (dated by TCRdb to the early 2020s). To prepare the library, the immunoSEQ multiplex PCR assay was applied. TCRdb took over this immuneACCESS table, retaining in-frame rearrangements with V and J assigned. Such tables are incomplete; in checked studies, under half of the missing clones stem from an unresolved V gene, and the remainder is unexplained. For this sample the table gives 15,000 to 20,000 clones, of which 82% were detected only once. The ten most abundant clones make up about 1.9% of the sample. Sequenced here: PBMCs, sampled 14 days after transplant. The origin of the receptors is a human patient who received an intestinal transplant, so some T cells may come from the graft donor.

V and J are TRBV2 and TRBJ2-7, with TRBD1 as a possible D gene (6 bases). From germline, CDR1 is SNHLY and CDR2 FYNNEI. The CDR3 spans 16 residues. Trimming cost V 5 bases and J 0 bases, with 17 bases left between them. CDR3 nucleotides: TGTGCCAGCAGTAAACAGGGTTACCCCTACTCCTACGAGCAGTACTTC. It translates to CASSKQGYPYSYEQYF.

This clone appeared a few times. This chain uses TRBV7-3 with TRBJ2-5; 8 bases align to TRBD2. This CDR3 has 15 residues. With 3 bases clipped from V and 5 bases from J, the junction kept 8 bases outside the gene matches. Germline CDR1 and CDR2: SGHTA and FQGTGA. The CDR3 loop reads CASSLAGGLHETQYF. The CDR3 DNA reads as TGTGCCAGCAGCTTGGCGGGGGGCCTCCACGAGACCCAGTACTTC.

The chain links TRBV13 to TRBJ2-7, with D possibly being TRBD1 or TRBD2 (6 bases each). The CDR3 length is 15 residues. Germline values: CDR1 PRHDT, CDR2 FYEKMQ (reference sequence). The V end lost 5 bases, the J end lost 1 base, and 15 bases lay between the germline ends. CDR3 sequence reads: CASSGGRPGSYEQYF. The CDR3 DNA reads as TGTGCCAGCAGCGGGGGGCGCCCCGGGTCCTACGAGCAGTACTTC. Filled out from reference TRBV13 and TRBJ2-7, the complete variable domain reads AAGVIQSPRHLIKEKRETATLKCYPIPRHDTVYWYQQGPGQDPQFLISFYEKMQSDKGSIPDRFSAQQFSDYHSELNMSSLELGDSALYFCASSGGRPGSYEQYFGPGTRLTVT.

The chain has TRBV6-1 and TRBJ2-7; 7 bases are a match to TRBD1. In germline, CDR1 is MNHNS, CDR2 SASEGT. This CDR3 is 14 amino acids long. V gave up 4 bases and J gave up 2 bases; unmatched junction bases: 5. The CDR3 is CASSAGGLTYEQYF. In nucleotides, the CDR3 is TGTGCCAGCAGTGCAGGGGGTTTGACCTACGAGCAGTACTTC.

This sequence joins TRBV6-1 and TRBJ2-3; tentative D call: TRBD1 (5 bases). The germline V and J ends were trimmed by 7 bases and 2 bases, with 13 bases remaining between them. CDR3 length: 14 amino acids. CDR1 is MNHNS, CDR2 SASEGT, per germline. The DNA for the CDR3 is TGTGCCAGCACCCCCCGACAGTCCACAGATACGCAGTATTTT. Its translation is CASTPRQSTDTQYF.

V usage is TRBV23-1 and J usage is TRBJ2-7; TRBD2 matches at 9 bases. TRBV23-1 is an open reading frame whose function is uncertain. This CDR3 comprises 15 residues. Trimming removed 0 bases from V and 6 bases from J; junction bases left unmatched: 6. CDR3 nucleotide sequence: TGCGCCAGCAGTCAATCGCAGGGCGGGAGGGCCGAGCAGTACTTC. This codes for CASSQSQGGRAEQYF.

The chain links TRBV15 to TRBJ2-5, with 9 bases that match TRBD1. The J call may be incorrect, as the DNA end agrees better with TRBJ2-7. Per germline, CDR1 LNHNV and CDR2 YYDKDF (reference sequence). The CDR3 consists of 17 residues. The CDR3 loop reads CATSRDYGTGPHYEQYF. CDR3 DNA sequence: TGTGCCACCAGCAGAGATTACGGGACAGGGCCCCACTACGAGCAGTACTTC.

V and J are TRBV30 and TRBJ2-3, with 10 positions matching TRBD2. Germline V gene lookup returns CDR1 GTSNPN and CDR2 SVGIG (reference sequence). Losses at the gene ends were 4 bases for V and 1 base for J; bases not matched to a gene: 5. The CDR3 consists of 15 residues. The CDR3 region has the DNA TGTGCCTGGACTAGCGGGAGTGTGGGCACAGATACGCAGTATTTT. This encodes CAWTSGSVGTDTQYF.

This chain uses TRBV6-6 with TRBJ2-7; 9 bases line up with TRBD1. The J segment lost 6 bases and the V segment lost 4 bases, leaving 13 bases of the junction unmatched. Germline-derived CDR1 and CDR2 are MNHNY and SVGAGI (reference sequence). The CDR3 is 16 residues long. This chain's CDR3 is CASSSGTGNTESEQYF. CDR3 coding DNA: TGTGCCAGCAGTTCAGGGACAGGGAATACGGAAAGCGAGCAGTACTTC.

V gene TRBV30 combines with J gene TRBJ1-4; D remains ambiguous. Germline V CDR1 and CDR2: GTSNPN, SVGIG (reference sequence). There are 15 residues in the CDR3. The V end was cut by 2 bases, the J end by 0 bases, with 10 bases between. This CDR3 reads CAWSPTLATNEKLFF. CDR3 nucleotide sequence: TGTGCCTGGAGTCCCACCTTAGCAACTAATGAAAAACTGTTTTTT.

V gene TRBV5-4 combines with J gene TRBJ2-3; D is perhaps TRBD2 (5 bases). There are 15 residues in the CDR3. V lost 2 bases and J 6 bases, leaving 16 bases between the germline ends. Germline assignment: CDR1 SGHNT and CDR2 YYREEE (reference sequence). CDR3 sequence reads: CASSLSPDWADTQYF. CDR3 coding DNA: TGTGCCAGCAGCTTAAGTCCGGACTGGGCCGATACGCAGTATTTT.

This clone was recorded a few times. The chain recombines TRBV6-5 with TRBJ2-2; D tentatively fits TRBD1 or TRBD2 (5 bases each). V was shortened by 7 bases and J by 0 bases, with 12 bases between the two germline ends. The CDR3 covers 15 residues. Looked up from germline, CDR1 is MNHEY and CDR2 is SVGAGI. CDR3 region: CASNEGFSNTGELFF. The CDR3 DNA follows: TGTGCCAGCAACGAGGGGTTTTCGAACACCGGGGAGCTGTTTTTT.

This clone was picked up a small number of times. The V gene is TRBV9, the J gene TRBJ2-1; a possible D gene is TRBD2 (5 bases). CDR1 and CDR2 (germline): SGDLS, YYNGEE. This CDR3 is 15 amino acids long. V was cut by 1 base and J by 2 bases, with 10 bases left in between. CDR3 DNA sequence: TGTGCCAGCAGCGTATACGGGGATCCCTACAATGAGCAGTTCTTC. This codes for CASSVYGDPYNEQFF.

The chain employs TRBV9 and TRBJ2-7; no reliable D call. Trimming pared 0 bases from V and 0 bases from J, leaving 7 bases between. CDR3 length: 14 residues. Per the germline V gene, CDR1 is SGDLS and CDR2 is YYNGEE. The CDR3 nucleotides read TGTGCCAGCAGCGTAGGTGGCAGCTCCTACGAGCAGTACTTC. This translates into CASSVGGSSYEQYF.

The chain has TRBV15 and TRBJ2-7, with TRBD1 identical over 10 bases. Germline V gene lookup returns CDR1 LNHNV and CDR2 YYDKDF (reference sequence). The CDR3 extends over 15 amino acids. V shed 4 bases and J 2 bases; nucleotides not matched to a gene: 5. The CDR3, as DNA: TGTGCCACCAGCACGACCGGGACAGGGGCCTACGAGCAGTACTTC. This sequence encodes CATSTTGTGAYEQYF.

The chain employs TRBV10-3 and TRBJ2-7; 8 bases are shared with TRBD2. J was trimmed by 6 bases and V by 2 bases; bases with no gene match: 6. CDR1 is ENHRY, CDR2 SYGVKD, per germline. The CDR3 contains 14 residues. CDR3 sequence (DNA): TGTGCCATCAGTGAGGCCGGGACTAGTCCCGAGCAGTACTTC. Amino acids: CAISEAGTSPEQYF.

The V call is TRBV5-4, the J call TRBJ2-5; 12 nucleotides line up with TRBD2. CDR1 and CDR2 from the germline V gene are SGHNT and YYREEE (reference sequence). This CDR3 comprises 18 residues. V gave up 0 bases and J gave up 6 bases; unmatched junction bases: 12. The CDR3 region is CASSLGPGLAGSTKTQYF. The CDR3, as DNA: TGTGCCAGCAGCTTGGGACCGGGACTAGCGGGCAGTACGAAGACCCAGTACTTC.

V usage is TRBV30 and J usage is TRBJ1-5; D gene uncertain. Germline V gene lookup returns CDR1 GTSNPN and CDR2 SVGIG (reference sequence). V lost 0 bases and J lost 7, with 10 bases in between. This CDR3 region has 13 residues. CDR3 DNA sequence: TGTGCCTGGAGTGTACGAGGTGACCAGCCCCAGCATTTT. This gives the protein CAWSVRGDQPQHF.

V usage is TRBV5-6 and J usage is TRBJ2-1; 8 bases map to TRBD2. The CDR3 consists of 17 residues. Trimming cost V 1 base and J 2 bases; bases outside gene matches: 8. Per the germline V gene, CDR1 is SGHDT and CDR2 is YYEEEE. This CDR3 is CASSLYAGGSPYNEQFF. CDR3 DNA sequence: TGTGCCAGCAGCTTGTACGCGGGGGGATCCCCCTACAATGAGCAGTTCTTC.

J is TRBJ1-1 and V is TRBV14; the D gene is possibly TRBD1 (5 bases). The CDR3 is made up of 16 amino acids. Germline-derived CDR1 and CDR2 are SGHDN and FVKESK. With 4 bases removed from V and 4 bases from J, the gap between germline ends came to 19 bases. The CDR3 here is CASSPPVGGESTEAFF. In DNA form, the CDR3 reads TGTGCCAGCAGCCCCCCAGTGGGGGGGGAGAGCACTGAAGCTTTCTTT.

J is TRBJ1-6 and V is TRBV19, with D maybe TRBD1 (5 bases). CDR3 length: 13 amino acids. V was clipped by 6 bases and J by 8 bases, with 11 bases between them. Per germline, CDR1 LNHDA and CDR2 SQIVND (reference sequence). CDR3 sequence: CASRRDGHSPLHF. The DNA for the CDR3 is TGTGCCAGTAGACGGGACGGCCATTCACCCCTCCACTTT.

V usage is TRBV29-1 and J usage is TRBJ2-2, with D possibly TRBD1 on 6 matching bases. The V and J ends lost 7 bases and 3 bases respectively, with 12 bases between them. Germline CDR1 SQVTM, CDR2 ANQGSEA. CDR3 length equals 13 residues. This CDR3 is CSGYSGDTGELFF. The CDR3, as DNA: TGCAGCGGTTATTCAGGGGACACCGGGGAGCTGTTTTTT.

This chain connects TRBV6-5 to TRBJ1-3, with a tentative D call TRBD1 (6 bases). Germline V gene data show CDR1 as MNHEY and CDR2 as SVGAGI. The CDR3 sequence is 15 residues long. Deletions cut 6 bases from V and 1 base from J, with 13 bases between. CDR3 residues: CASRRGTKSGNTIYF. CDR3 bases: TGTGCCAGCAGGAGAGGGACAAAATCTGGAAACACCATATATTTT.

The rearrangement joins TRBV6-1 to TRBJ2-1; the D gene could be TRBD1 or TRBD2 (5 bases each). V was cut by 0 bases and J by 8 bases, with 11 bases left in between. The CDR3 consists of 14 residues. The germline V gene encodes CDR1 MNHNS and CDR2 SASEGT. The CDR3 protein is CASSEAGPPYEQFF. CDR3 in DNA: TGTGCCAGCAGTGAAGCGGGACCCCCCTATGAGCAGTTCTTC.

The CDR3 spells CASSLEAGSYEQYF. The CDR3 DNA follows: TGTGCCAGCAGCTTAGAGGCAGGGTCCTACGAGCAGTACTTC. The chain is built from TRBV7-6 and TRBJ2-7; the D gene is possibly TRBD1 (5 bases). The CDR3 is made up of 14 amino acids. V was cut by 1 base and J by 1 base, with 8 bases left in between. Germline values: CDR1 SGHVS, CDR2 FNYEAQ.

The rearrangement links TRBV5-7 to TRBJ2-3; TRBD2 aligns across 8 bases. TRBV5-7 is an open reading frame whose function is uncertain. The CDR3 contains 15 residues. Unmatched junction bases numbered 5, after V lost 0 bases and J lost 5 bases. Here the CDR3 reads CASSLGGLVGDTQYF. The CDR3 bases are TGTGCCAGCAGCTTGGGGGGACTAGTGGGAGATACGCAGTATTTT.